These T cell receptor beta chains were read from a single sample in a study of CD8+ T cells in alopecia areata. Method: immunoSEQ multiplex PCR; TCRdb's copy keeps in-frame clones and lacks some. Among about 56,000 clones listed, around 96% were seen once. Material: CD8+ T cells sorted from blood, obtained at week 0. These receptors were taken from a human donor with alopecia areata. Each CDR3 is given with its conserved first and last residue. D genes are given only for firm matches. Size is stated for part of the rows, as once, few or many counts, or as a class when the clone is expanded.

size	J	V	D	DNA	CDR3
-	TRBJ2-7	TRBV11-2	-	TGTGCCAGCAGCTTGGGTGGCACCGAGCAGTACTTC	CASSLGGTEQYF
-	TRBJ2-6	TRBV4-1	-	TGCGCCAGCAGCCAAGGACCAAATTTATTGTCTGGGGCCAACGTCCTGACTTTC	CASSQGPNLLSGANVLTF
medium-sized	TRBJ1-1	TRBV6-1	-	TGTGCCAGCAGTCGGACGGAGAACACTGAAGCTTTCTTT	CASSRTENTEAFF
-	TRBJ2-3	TRBV11-2	TRBD2	TGTGCCAGCAGCACGGGACTAGCGGGGGTAGGAGATACGCAGTATTTT	CASSTGLAGVGDTQYF
-	TRBJ2-1	TRBV4-3	TRBD2	TGCGCCAGCAGTAGGACTAGCGGGGGCTACAATGAGCAGTTCTTC	CASSRTSGGYNEQFF
-	TRBJ2-7	TRBV13	TRBD1	TGTGCCAGCAGCTTAAGGGACAGGACCTACGAGCAGTACTTC	CASSLRDRTYEQYF
-	TRBJ2-7	TRBV7-2	-	TGTGCCAGCAGCTTAGGAATGGGACAAGTTTCCTACGAGCAGTACTTC	CASSLGMGQVSYEQYF
-	TRBJ1-1	TRBV5-1	-	TGCGCCAGCAGCTTGGCCGGAGTGAACAGGGTGAACACTGAAGCTTTCTTT	CASSLAGVNRVNTEAFF
-	TRBJ1-4	TRBV5-5	-	TGTGCCAGCAGCTCCCCTGGTACCGGGGATCGGGAAAAACTGTTTTTT	CASSSPGTGDREKLFF
-	TRBJ2-1	TRBV7-9	TRBD2	TGTGCCAGCAGTCACCCGCGGGGGGGGCATGAGCAGTTCTTC	CASSHPRGGHEQFF
-	TRBJ2-5	TRBV7-6	-	TGTGCCAGCAGCCGGACCCAGTACTTC	CASSRTQYF
-	TRBJ2-7	TRBV27	TRBD1	TGTGCCAGCAGTTTAGGACAGGGGGCTGGGAACGAGCAGTACTTC	CASSLGQGAGNEQYF
-	TRBJ1-2	TRBV4-3	TRBD1	TGCGCCAGCAGCCAAGCCTGGGGGACAGAAGGGCCTTTCGATGGCTACACCTTC	CASSQAWGTEGPFDGYTF
-	TRBJ2-7	TRBV4-3	-	TGCGCCAGCAGCCAAACAGCGTCCCGCTCCTACGAGCAGTACTTC	CASSQTASRSYEQYF
-	TRBJ2-3	TRBV4-1	TRBD2	TGCGCCAGCAGCCTCCGCGCTAGCGGTAGCACAGATACGCAGTATTTT	CASSLRASGSTDTQYF
-	TRBJ2-3	TRBV7-8	TRBD2	TGTGCCAGCAGCTTAGCGGGTAGCGGGGGAGGGACAGATACGCAGTATTTT	CASSLAGSGGGTDTQYF
-	TRBJ2-7	TRBV4-2	-	TGTGCCAGCAGCCCGGGGACCCTGGGGGAGCAGTACTTC	CASSPGTLGEQYF
-	TRBJ2-7	TRBV7-2	TRBD2	TGTGCCAGCGGGACTAGCGGGGGACGGTACGAGCAGTACTTC	CASGTSGGRYEQYF
-	TRBJ2-2	TRBV14	-	TGTGCCAGCAGCCAGGTATCAATGACCGGGGAGCTGTTTTTT	CASSQVSMTGELFF
-	TRBJ2-1	TRBV5-1	TRBD2	TGCGCCAGCAGCTTGCGTCGGGGGGCCTACAATGAGCAGTTCTTC	CASSLRRGAYNEQFF
-	TRBJ2-6	TRBV25-1	-	TGTGCCAGCAGTGCCTTCCGGGACACGAGCTCTGGGGCCAACGTCCTGACTTTC	CASSAFRDTSSGANVLTF
once	TRBJ2-7	TRBV2	TRBD1	TGTGCCAGCAGGGACAGGGTTCCACCCGGGCAGTACTTC	CASRDRVPPGQYF
-	TRBJ2-3	TRBV4-1	TRBD1	TGCGCCAGCAGCCAACCTTTGACAGGGGGCGCAGATACGCAGTATTTT	CASSQPLTGGADTQYF
-	TRBJ2-7	TRBV7-2	-	TGTGCCAGCAGCTTGGTTCAGCCAGTGATAAAGCAGTACTTC	CASSLVQPVIKQYF
-	TRBJ2-7	TRBV4-3	TRBD1	TGCGCCAGCAGCCAAGATGGGCAGGGGGCCTACGAGCAGTACTTC	CASSQDGQGAYEQYF
-	TRBJ2-5	TRBV7-2	TRBD2	TGTGCCAGCAGCTTAGTGTCGGGGGGATGGGAGGAGGAGACCCAGTACTTC	CASSLVSGGWEEETQYF
once	TRBJ2-3	TRBV28	-	TGTGCCAGCAGCCTCACAGATACGCAGTATTTT	CASSLTDTQYF
-	TRBJ2-3	TRBV20-1	-	TGCAGTGCACGGGGGTGGGATACGCAGTATTTT	CSARGWDTQYF
-	TRBJ1-1	TRBV7-9	TRBD1	TGTGCCAGCAGACCCCGGGACAGGGGGCGCGTGAACACTGAAGCTTTCTTT	CASRPRDRGRVNTEAFF
once	TRBJ2-7	TRBV14	-	TGTGCCAGCAGCCAAGGGGACCGTTTAGGGGTTTACGAGCAGTACTTC	CASSQGDRLGVYEQYF
-	TRBJ2-5	TRBV19	-	TGTGCCAGTAGTATAGGGGTCTTTGGAGAGACCCAGTACTTC	CASSIGVFGETQYF
-	TRBJ2-3	TRBV4-3	TRBD2	TGCGCCAGCAGCTCCCGGACTAGCGGGCGAACAGATACGCAGTATTTT	CASSSRTSGRTDTQYF
-	TRBJ2-1	TRBV4-1	-	TGCGCCAGCAGCCAAGGGCCGTACAATGAGCAGTTCTTC	CASSQGPYNEQFF
-	TRBJ2-1	TRBV2	-	TGTGCCAGCAGTGAAGGGGACACCTACAATGAGCAGTTCTTC	CASSEGDTYNEQFF
-	TRBJ2-2	TRBV6-5	TRBD2	TGTGCCAGCACGGCCTTTAGCGGGGTAACCGGGGAGCTGTTTTTT	CASTAFSGVTGELFF
-	TRBJ2-5	TRBV4-2	-	TGTGCCAGCAGCCAAGAAGGGGAGACCCAGTACTTC	CASSQEGETQYF
-	TRBJ2-3	TRBV6-5	TRBD1	TGTGCCAGCAGTTCTAGGACAGGCCTCGCGGATACGCAGTATTTT	CASSSRTGLADTQYF
-	TRBJ2-3	TRBV21-1	-	TGTGCCAGCAGCAAATGTGGGACAGGCGGCACAGATACGCAGTATTTT	CASSKCGTGGTDTQYF
-	TRBJ2-7	TRBV23-1	TRBD1	TGCGCCAGCAGTCAATCGTTGGACAGGGAGAACGAGCAGTACTTC	CASSQSLDRENEQYF
-	TRBJ2-3	TRBV5-1	TRBD1	TGCGCCAGCAGCTCAACGGACAGGGGAATCACAGATACGCAGTATTTT	CASSSTDRGITDTQYF
-	TRBJ2-2	TRBV19	-	TGTGCCAGTAGTATAGTCCCCGAGGAGCTGTTTTTT	CASSIVPEELFF
-	TRBJ1-1	TRBV19	-	TGTGCCAGTAGTCTCCCGGCGGGCCCCCAACCTGAAGCTTTCTTT	CASSLPAGPQPEAFF
-	TRBJ2-1	TRBV19	-	TGTGCCAGTAGTGACGGACTCTACAATGAGCAGTTCTTC	CASSDGLYNEQFF
-	TRBJ1-1	TRBV7-8	-	TGTGCCAGCAGCTCCGGGGTGAACACTGAAGCTTTCTTT	CASSSGVNTEAFF
-	TRBJ1-2	TRBV21-1	-	TGTGCCAGCAGCAACGGACAGGGAGGTTATGGCTACACCTTC	CASSNGQGGYGYTF
-	TRBJ2-7	TRBV6-5	-	TGTGCCAGCAGTATAGGGACGGGGCCTTCCTACGAGCAGTACTTC	CASSIGTGPSYEQYF
-	TRBJ1-2	TRBV7-3	-	TGTGCCAGCAGGGGCTGGAACTATGGCTACACCTTC	CASRGWNYGYTF
-	TRBJ2-1	TRBV4-1	TRBD2	TGCGCCAGCAGTTTGGGGGCTAGCGGGGCCTCTCTCTACAATGAGCAGTTCTTC	CASSLGASGASLYNEQFF
-	TRBJ2-7	TRBV10-3	-	TGTGCCATCAGTCGCCTCTCCGGGCGAGAAAAAGGGACCTACGAGCAGTACTTC	CAISRLSGREKGTYEQYF
-	TRBJ1-2	TRBV7-9	-	TGTGCCAGCTCAATAGAAGGGGACGGTGGCTACACCTTC	CASSIEGDGGYTF
-	TRBJ1-1	TRBV7-3	-	TGTGCCAGCAGCTTGGGGGGGGGAGGCACTGAAGCTTTCTTT	CASSLGGGGTEAFF
few	TRBJ2-3	TRBV15	-	TGTGCCACCAGCAGGCGGGCTCGAGCGGCCCCCACAGATACGCAGTATTTT	CATSRRARAAPTDTQYF
-	TRBJ1-2	TRBV6-6	-	TGTGCCAGCAGTTACGGGGCCGAAGGTATCTATGGCTACACCTTC	CASSYGAEGIYGYTF
-	TRBJ2-2	TRBV7-2	-	TGTGCCAGCAGCCAGGGCACCGGGGAGCTGTTTTTT	CASSQGTGELFF
-	TRBJ2-3	TRBV30	-	TGTGCCTGGAGTTGGGCAGGCGCAGATACGCAGTATTTT	CAWSWAGADTQYF